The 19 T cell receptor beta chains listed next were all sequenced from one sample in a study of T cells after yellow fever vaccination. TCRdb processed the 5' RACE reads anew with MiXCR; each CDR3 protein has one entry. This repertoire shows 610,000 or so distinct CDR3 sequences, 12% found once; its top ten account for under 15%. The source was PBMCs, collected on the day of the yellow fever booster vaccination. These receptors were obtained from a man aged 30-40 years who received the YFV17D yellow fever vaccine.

The CDR3 spells CASTPAGIYNEQFF. DNA for the CDR3: TGTGCCAGTACTCCAGCGGGGATATACAATGAGCAGTTCTTC. The V call is TRBV19, the J call TRBJ2-1; 7 positions agree with TRBD2. V shed 7 bases, J shed 4 bases, and the junction held 7 bases outside the gene matches. The CDR3 is 14 amino acids. In germline, CDR1 is LNHDA, CDR2 SQIVND (reference sequence).

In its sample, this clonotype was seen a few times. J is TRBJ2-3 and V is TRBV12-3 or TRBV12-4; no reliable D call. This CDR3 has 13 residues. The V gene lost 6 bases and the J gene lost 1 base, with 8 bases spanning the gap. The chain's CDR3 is CASRPGGTDTQYF. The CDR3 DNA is TGTGCCAGCAGGCCAGGTGGCACAGATACGCAGTATTTT.

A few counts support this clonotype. DNA for the CDR3: TGTGCCAGCAGCTTAACTCGCGGGGATACGCAGTATTTT. It translates to CASSLTRGDTQYF. The gene calls are TRBV7-6 and TRBJ2-3, with D perhaps TRBD2 (5 bases). The CDR3 is 13 amino acids. The germline V gene has CDR1 SGHVS and CDR2 FNYEAQ. The V and J ends lost 2 bases and 6 bases respectively, with 9 bases between them. The full variable domain, its missing parts supplied by reference TRBV7-6 and TRBJ2-3, is GAGVSQSPRYKVTKRGQDVALRCDPISGHVSLYWYRQALGQGPEFLTYFNYEAQQDKSGLPNDRFSAERPEGSISTLTIQRTEQRDSAMYRCASSLTRGDTQYFGPGTRLTVL.

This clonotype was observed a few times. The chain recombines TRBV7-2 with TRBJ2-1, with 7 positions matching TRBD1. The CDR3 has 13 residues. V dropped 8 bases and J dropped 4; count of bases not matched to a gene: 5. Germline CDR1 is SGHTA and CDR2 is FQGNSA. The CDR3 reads CASGRGPYNEQFF. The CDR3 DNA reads TGTGCCAGCGGAAGGGGGCCTTACAATGAGCAGTTCTTC.

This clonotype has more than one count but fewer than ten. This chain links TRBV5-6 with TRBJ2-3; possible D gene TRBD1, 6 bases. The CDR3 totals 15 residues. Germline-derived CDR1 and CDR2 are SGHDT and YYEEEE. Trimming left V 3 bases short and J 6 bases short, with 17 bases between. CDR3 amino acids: CASSSGGRGRDTQYF. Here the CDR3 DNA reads TGTGCCAGCAGCTCTGGGGGCAGGGGAAGGGATACGCAGTATTTT.

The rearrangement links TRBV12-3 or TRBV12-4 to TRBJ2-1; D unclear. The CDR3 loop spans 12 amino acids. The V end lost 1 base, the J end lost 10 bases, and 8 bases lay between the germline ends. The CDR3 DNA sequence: TGTGCCAGCAGTTTAGTAGTTTCGGAGCAGTTCTTC. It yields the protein CASSLVVSEQFF.

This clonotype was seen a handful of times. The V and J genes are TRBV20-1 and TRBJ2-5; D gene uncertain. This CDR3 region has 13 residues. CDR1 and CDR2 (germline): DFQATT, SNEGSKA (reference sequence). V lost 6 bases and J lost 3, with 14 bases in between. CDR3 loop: CSAAGWSEETQYF. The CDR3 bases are TGCAGTGCAGCCGGATGGTCGGAAGAGACCCAGTACTTC.

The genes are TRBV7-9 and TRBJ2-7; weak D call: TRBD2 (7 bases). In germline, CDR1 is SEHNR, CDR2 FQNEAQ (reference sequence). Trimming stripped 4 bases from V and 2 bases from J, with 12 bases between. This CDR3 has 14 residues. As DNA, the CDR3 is TGTGCCAGCAGCTGGGGGGGCCTTACCTACGAGCAGTACTTC. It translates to CASSWGGLTYEQYF.

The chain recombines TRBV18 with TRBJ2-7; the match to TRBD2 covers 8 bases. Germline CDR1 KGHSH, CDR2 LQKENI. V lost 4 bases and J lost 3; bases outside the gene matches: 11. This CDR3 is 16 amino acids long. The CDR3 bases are TGTGCCAGCTCACACCTCACTAGCGGACCCTACTACGAGCAGTACTTC. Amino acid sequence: CASSHLTSGPYYEQYF.

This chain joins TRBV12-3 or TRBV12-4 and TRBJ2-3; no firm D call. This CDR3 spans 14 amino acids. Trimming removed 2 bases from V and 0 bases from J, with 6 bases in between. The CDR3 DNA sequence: TGTGCCAGCAGTTTACTCCCTAGCACAGATACGCAGTATTTT. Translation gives CASSLLPSTDTQYF.

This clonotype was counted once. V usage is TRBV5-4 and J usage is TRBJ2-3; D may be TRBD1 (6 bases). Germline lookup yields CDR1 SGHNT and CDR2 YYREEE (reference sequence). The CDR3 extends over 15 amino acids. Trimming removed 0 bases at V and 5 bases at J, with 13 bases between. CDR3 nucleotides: TGTGCCAGCAGCTTGGCCCGGGCAGGGGTAGATACGCAGTATTTT. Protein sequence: CASSLARAGVDTQYF.

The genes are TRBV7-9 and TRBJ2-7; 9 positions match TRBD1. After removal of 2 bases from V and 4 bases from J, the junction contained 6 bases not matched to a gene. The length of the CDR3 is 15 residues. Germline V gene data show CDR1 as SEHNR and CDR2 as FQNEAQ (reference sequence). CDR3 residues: CASSLTLGQGYEQYF. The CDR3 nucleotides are TGTGCCAGCAGCTTAACCCTAGGACAGGGGTACGAGCAGTACTTC.

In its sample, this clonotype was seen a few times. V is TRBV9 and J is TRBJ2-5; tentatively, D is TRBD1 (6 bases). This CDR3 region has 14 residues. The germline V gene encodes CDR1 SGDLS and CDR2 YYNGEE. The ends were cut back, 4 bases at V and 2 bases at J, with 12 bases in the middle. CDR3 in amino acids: CASSPGAEQETQYF. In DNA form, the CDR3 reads TGTGCCAGCAGCCCAGGGGCAGAACAAGAGACCCAGTACTTC.

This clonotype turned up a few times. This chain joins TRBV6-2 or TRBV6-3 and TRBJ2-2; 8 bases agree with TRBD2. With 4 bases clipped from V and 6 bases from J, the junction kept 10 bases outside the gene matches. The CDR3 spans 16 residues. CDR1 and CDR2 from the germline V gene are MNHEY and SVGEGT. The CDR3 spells CASSLTGRALAGELFF. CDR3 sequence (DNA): TGTGCCAGCAGTTTAACCGGGAGGGCTCTCGCCGGGGAGCTGTTTTTT.

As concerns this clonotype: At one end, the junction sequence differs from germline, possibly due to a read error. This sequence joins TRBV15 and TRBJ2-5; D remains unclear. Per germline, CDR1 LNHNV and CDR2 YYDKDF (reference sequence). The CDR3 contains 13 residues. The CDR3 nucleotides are TGTGCCACCAGCAGAGATCGACAAGGGACCCAGTACTTC. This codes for CATSRDRQGTQYF.

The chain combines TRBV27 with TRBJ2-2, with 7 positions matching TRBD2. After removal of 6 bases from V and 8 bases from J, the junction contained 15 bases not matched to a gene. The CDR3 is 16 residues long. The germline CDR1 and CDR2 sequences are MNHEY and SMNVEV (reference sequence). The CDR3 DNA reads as TGTGCCAGCAGGGACCTAGCGGTCGGACGTTTTGGGGAGCTGTTTTTT. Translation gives CASRDLAVGRFGELFF.

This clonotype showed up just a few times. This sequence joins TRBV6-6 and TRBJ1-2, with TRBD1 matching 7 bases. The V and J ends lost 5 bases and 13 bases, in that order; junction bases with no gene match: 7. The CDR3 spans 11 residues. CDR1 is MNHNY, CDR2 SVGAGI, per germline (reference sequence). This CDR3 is CASSTDRHPTF. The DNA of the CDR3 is TGTGCCAGCAGTACGGACAGGCACCCCACCTTC.

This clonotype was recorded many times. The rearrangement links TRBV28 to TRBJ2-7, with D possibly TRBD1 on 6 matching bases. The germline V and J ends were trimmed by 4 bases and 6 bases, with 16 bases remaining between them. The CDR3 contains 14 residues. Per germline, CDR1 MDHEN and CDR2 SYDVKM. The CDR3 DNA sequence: TGTGCCAGCAGTTGGCTCAGGGGACCAGGCGAGCAGTACTTC. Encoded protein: CASSWLRGPGEQYF.

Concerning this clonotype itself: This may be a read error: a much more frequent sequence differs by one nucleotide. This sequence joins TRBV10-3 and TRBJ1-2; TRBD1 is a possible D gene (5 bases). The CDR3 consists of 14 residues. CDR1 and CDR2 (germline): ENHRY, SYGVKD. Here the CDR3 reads CAIRGGDSKYGYTF. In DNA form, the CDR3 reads TGTGCCATCAGGGGGGGAGACTCTAAATATGGCTACACCTTC.